The clone carrying this T cell receptor (beta chain) was detected ten times or more. A second PCR, run for about 7 to 11 cycles, used a sample-barcoded 5' primer plus a J-beta primer mix. TCRdb re-called the 5' RACE reads with MiXCR, one entry per CDR3 protein. The repertoire holds 500,000 to 550,000 distinct CDR3 sequences, with nearly 25% as singletons. The sample is drawn from a study of blood T cells in healthy people across ages. The CDR3 contains 16 residues. Trimming left V 4 bases short and J 0 bases short, with 12 bases between. Germline V lookup: CDR1 MDHEN, CDR2 SYDVKM. This sample also belongs to another study, concerning T cells of mothers and their children.

This clonotype was sampled from a boy aged 10-17 years in good health. Sequencing input: blood. The rearrangement joins TRBV28 to TRBJ2-2, with D unclear. CDR3 bases: TGTGCCAGCAGTTCATGGACGGAAACGAACACCGGGGAGCTGTTTTTT. The encoded protein is CASSSWTETNTGELFF.